One sample yielded the 6 T cell receptor beta chains listed below, sequenced in a study of graft-versus-host responses after intestinal transplantation. This table comes from immunoSEQ multiplex PCR, and its TCRdb copy is limited to in-frame clones, with some not included. In the table there are around 15,000 clones, around 87% of which are singletons. The sequenced sample was bone marrow, obtained approximately 120 days after intestinal transplantation. The receptors were sampled from a human patient who received an intestinal transplant, so some T cells may come from the graft donor.

J is TRBJ1-5 and V is TRBV5-6; TRBD1 might be the D (6 bases). Germline V lookup: CDR1 SGHDT, CDR2 YYEEEE. This CDR3 has 15 residues. V shed 5 bases and J shed 7 bases, with 19 bases lying between them. The DNA for the CDR3 is TGTGCCAGCAGTCCGGGACCAGGGGCCGGACAGCCCCAGCATTTT. As protein: CASSPGPGAGQPQHF.

This clone has more than one count but fewer than ten. The chain links TRBV27 to TRBJ2-7; D unresolved. CDR3 length: 15 residues. Trimming shortened V by 4 bases and J by 3 bases, and 16 bases separated the two germline ends. CDR1 and CDR2 from the germline V gene are MNHEY and SMNVEV (reference sequence). CDR3: CASSSRAFRDYEQYF. DNA of the CDR3: TGTGCCAGCAGTTCACGGGCCTTTAGGGACTACGAGCAGTACTTC.

The V and J genes are TRBV5-4 and TRBJ2-2; perhaps TRBD1 as D (5 bases). V was cut by 3 bases and J by 4 bases, with 10 bases left in between. The CDR3 is made up of 14 amino acids. CDR1 is SGHNT and CDR2 is YYREEE in the germline V gene (reference sequence). For the CDR3, the DNA is TGTGCCAGCAGCTCCCAGGACATCACCGGGGAGCTGTTTTTT. This translates into CASSSQDITGELFF.

The rearrangement uses TRBV4-1 and TRBJ2-1, with 7 positions matching TRBD1. The germline V gene has CDR1 MGHRA and CDR2 YSYEKL. Losses at the gene ends were 9 bases for V and 6 bases for J; bases not matched to a gene: 5. This CDR3 is 12 amino acids long. DNA for the CDR3: TGCGCCAGTCAGGGGGTAACCAATGAGCAGTTCTTC. Translation gives CASQGVTNEQFF.

V gene TRBV4-1 combines with J gene TRBJ2-7; D remains unclear. The germline V gene has CDR1 MGHRA and CDR2 YSYEKL. The CDR3 consists of 14 residues. Between the trimmed V and J ends, which lost 0 bases and 6 bases, there was a span of 12 bases. Here the CDR3 DNA reads TGCGCCAGCAGCCAAGATACCAGTTTGTTCGAGCAGTACTTC. Its translation is CASSQDTSLFEQYF.

The CDR3 region has the DNA TGTGCCAGCAGCTTCCTTAGACTAGCAGGCCGCTACAATGAGCAGTTCTTC. This gives the protein CASSFLRLAGRYNEQFF. This sequence joins TRBV7-8 and TRBJ2-1; 7 bases fit TRBD2. V lost 3 bases to trimming and J lost 3 bases; unmatched junction nucleotides: 11. The CDR3 extends over 17 amino acids. The germline CDR1 and CDR2 sequences are SGHVS and FQNEAQ.